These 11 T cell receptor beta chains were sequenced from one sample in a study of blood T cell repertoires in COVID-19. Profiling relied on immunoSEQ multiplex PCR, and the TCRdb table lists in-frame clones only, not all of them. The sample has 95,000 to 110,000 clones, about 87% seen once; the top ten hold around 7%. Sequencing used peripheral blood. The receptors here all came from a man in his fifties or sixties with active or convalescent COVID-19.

The CDR3 protein is CSAPIGLNTGELFF. Here the CDR3 DNA reads TGCAGCGCACCCATTGGACTGAACACCGGGGAGCTGTTTTTT. The V and J genes are TRBV29-1 and TRBJ2-2; TRBD2 is a possible D gene (5 bases). This CDR3 contains 14 residues. Trimming shortened V by 7 bases and J by 1 base, and 13 bases separated the two germline ends. Per the germline V gene, CDR1 is SQVTM and CDR2 is ANQGSEA.

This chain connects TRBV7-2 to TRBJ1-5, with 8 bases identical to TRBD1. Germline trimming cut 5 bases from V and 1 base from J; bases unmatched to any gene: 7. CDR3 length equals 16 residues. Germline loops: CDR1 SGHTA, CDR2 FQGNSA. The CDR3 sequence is CASSPGTGRSNQPQHF. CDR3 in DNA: TGTGCCAGCAGCCCCGGGACAGGCCGGAGCAATCAGCCCCAGCATTTT.

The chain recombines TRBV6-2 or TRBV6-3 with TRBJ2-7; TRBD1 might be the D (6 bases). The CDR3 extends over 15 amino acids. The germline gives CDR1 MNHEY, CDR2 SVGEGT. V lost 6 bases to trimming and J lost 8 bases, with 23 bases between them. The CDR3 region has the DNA TGTGCCAGCAGCCCAAGACAGGCCCGCCGAGGGCAGCAGTACTTC. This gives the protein CASSPRQARRGQQYF.

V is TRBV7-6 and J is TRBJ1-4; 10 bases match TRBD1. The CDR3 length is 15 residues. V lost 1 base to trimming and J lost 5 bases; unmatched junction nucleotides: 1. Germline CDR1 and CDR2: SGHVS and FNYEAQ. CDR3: CASSLGTGGNEKLFF. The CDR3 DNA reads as TGTGCCAGCAGCTTAGGGACAGGGGGGAATGAAAAACTGTTTTTT.

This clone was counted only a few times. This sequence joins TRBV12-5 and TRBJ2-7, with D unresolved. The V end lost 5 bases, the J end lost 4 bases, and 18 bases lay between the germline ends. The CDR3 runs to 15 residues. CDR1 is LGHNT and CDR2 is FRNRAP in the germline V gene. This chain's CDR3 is CASGPPSRANYEQYF. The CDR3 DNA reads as TGTGCTAGTGGTCCACCCTCACGAGCAAATTACGAGCAGTACTTC.

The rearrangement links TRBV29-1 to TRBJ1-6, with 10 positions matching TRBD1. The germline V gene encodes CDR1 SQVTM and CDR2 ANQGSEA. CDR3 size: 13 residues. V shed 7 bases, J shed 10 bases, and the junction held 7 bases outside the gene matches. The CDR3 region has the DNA TGCAGCGCCAGGACAGGGGGGGACTCACCCCTCCACTTT. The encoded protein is CSARTGGDSPLHF.

The CDR3 nucleotides are TGTGCCAGCAGTGAACCCGTTAGGGGAGAGCAGTACTTC. Its protein product is CASSEPVRGEQYF. V gene TRBV25-1 combines with J gene TRBJ2-7; tentatively, D is TRBD1 (5 bases). Trimming took 2 bases from V and 7 from J, leaving 12 bases between them. This CDR3 comprises 13 residues. Germline CDR1 reads MGHDK; CDR2 reads SYGVNS.

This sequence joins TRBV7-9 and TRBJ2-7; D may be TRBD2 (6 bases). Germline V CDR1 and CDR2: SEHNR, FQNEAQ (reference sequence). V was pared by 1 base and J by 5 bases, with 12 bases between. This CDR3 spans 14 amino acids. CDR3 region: CASSLVGGRHEQYF. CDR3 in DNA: TGTGCCAGCAGCTTAGTCGGGGGAAGACACGAGCAGTACTTC.

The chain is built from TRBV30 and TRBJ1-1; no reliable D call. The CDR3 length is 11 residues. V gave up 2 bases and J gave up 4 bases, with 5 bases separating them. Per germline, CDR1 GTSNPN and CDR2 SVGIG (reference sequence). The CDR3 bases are TGTGCCTGGAGTCTTCGCACTGAAGCTTTCTTT. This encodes CAWSLRTEAFF.

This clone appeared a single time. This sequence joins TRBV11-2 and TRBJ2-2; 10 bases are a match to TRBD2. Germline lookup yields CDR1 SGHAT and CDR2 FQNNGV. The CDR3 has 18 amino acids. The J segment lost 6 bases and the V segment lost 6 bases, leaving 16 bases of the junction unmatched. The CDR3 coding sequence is TGTGCCAGCAGGTCGGGACTAGCGTCCGCATTAGTCGCCGGGGAGCTGTTTTTT. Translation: CASRSGLASALVAGELFF.

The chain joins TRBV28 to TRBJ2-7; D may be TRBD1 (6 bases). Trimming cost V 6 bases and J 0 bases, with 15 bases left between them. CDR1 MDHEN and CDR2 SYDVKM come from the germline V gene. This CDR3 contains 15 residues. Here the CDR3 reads CASRPATGVSYEQYF. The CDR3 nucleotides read TGTGCCAGCAGACCCGCGACAGGAGTCTCCTACGAGCAGTACTTC.